This T cell receptor beta chain emerged from a study of cytomegalovirus exposure and HLA in healthy donors. PCR involved 60 Vbeta and 13 Jbeta primers. Sequenced by immunoSEQ multiplex PCR; TCRdb stores in-frame clones only, minus some. The table counts 200,000 to 250,000 clones; about 1% lies in the top ten. The CDR3 length is 16 residues. Germline V gene sequence: CDR1 SNHLY, CDR2 FYNNEI. Trimming cost V 1 base and J 6 bases; bases outside gene matches: 9. The chain is built from TRBV2 and TRBJ1-5; 7 bases align to TRBD1. Sequenced input: PBMCs. The receptor was isolated from a woman in her twenties or thirties in good health and CMV-seropositive. CDR3 amino acids: CASSEGRGRVGQPQHF. CDR3 DNA sequence: TGTGCCAGCAGTGAAGGGAGGGGGCGCGTAGGTCAGCCCCAGCATTTT.